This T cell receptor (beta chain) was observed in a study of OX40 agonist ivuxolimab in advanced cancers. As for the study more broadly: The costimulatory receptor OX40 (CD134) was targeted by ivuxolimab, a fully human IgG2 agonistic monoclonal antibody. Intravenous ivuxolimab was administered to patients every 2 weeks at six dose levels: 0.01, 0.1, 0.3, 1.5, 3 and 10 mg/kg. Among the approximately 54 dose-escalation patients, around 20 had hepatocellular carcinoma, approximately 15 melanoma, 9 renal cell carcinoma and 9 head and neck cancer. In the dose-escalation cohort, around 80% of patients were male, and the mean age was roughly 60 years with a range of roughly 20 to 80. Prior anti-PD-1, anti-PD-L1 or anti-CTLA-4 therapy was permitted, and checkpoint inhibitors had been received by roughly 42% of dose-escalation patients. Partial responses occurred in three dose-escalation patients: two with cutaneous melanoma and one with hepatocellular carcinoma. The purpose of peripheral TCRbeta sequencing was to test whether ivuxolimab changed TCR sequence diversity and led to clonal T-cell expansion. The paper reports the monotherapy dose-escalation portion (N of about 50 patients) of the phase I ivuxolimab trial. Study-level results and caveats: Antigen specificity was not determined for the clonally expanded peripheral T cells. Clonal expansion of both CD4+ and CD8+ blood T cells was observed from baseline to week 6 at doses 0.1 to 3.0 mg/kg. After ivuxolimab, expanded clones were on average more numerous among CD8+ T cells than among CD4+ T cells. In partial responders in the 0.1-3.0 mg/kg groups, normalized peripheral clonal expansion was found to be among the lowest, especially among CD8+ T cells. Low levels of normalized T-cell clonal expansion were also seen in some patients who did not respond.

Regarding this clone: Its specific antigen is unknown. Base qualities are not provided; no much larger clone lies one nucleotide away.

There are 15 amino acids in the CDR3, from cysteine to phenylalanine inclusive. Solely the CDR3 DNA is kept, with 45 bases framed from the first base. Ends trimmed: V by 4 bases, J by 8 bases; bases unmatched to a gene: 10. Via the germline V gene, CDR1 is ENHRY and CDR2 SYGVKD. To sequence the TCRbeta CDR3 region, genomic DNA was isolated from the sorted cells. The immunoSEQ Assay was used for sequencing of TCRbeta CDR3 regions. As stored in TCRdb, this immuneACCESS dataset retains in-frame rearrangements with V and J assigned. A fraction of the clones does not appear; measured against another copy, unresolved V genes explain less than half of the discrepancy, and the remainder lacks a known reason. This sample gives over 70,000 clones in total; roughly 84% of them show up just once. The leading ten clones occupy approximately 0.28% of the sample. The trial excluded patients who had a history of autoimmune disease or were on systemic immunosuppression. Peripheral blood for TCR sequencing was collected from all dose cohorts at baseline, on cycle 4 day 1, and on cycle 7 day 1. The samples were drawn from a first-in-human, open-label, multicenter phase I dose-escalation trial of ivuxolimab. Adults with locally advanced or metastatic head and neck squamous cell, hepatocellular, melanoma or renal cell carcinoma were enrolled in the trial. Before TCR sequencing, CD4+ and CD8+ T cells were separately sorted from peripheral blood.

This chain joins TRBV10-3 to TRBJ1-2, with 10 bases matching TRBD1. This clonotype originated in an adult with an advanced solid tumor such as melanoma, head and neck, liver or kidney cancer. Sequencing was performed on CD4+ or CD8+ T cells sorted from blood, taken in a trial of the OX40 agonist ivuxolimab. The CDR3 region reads CAISGTGTGVYGYTF. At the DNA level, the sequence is TGTGCCATCAGTGGGACGGGGACAGGGGTCTACGGCTACACCTTC.